A selection of T cell receptor beta chains follows, all from one sample in a study of blood T cell repertoires in COVID-19. Sequencing used immunoSEQ multiplex PCR; TCRdb keeps in-frame clones, though not all of them. The sample lists roughly 150,000 clones, 90% seen once, with roughly a sixth in the top ten. Sequencing used peripheral blood. The receptors come from a man aged 55 to 70 with active or convalescent COVID-19. CDR3s include the opening cysteine and the closing phenylalanine or tryptophan. The order of the fields is J gene, V gene, D gene, clone size, CDR3 DNA, CDR3 protein. D genes are given only for firm matches. Part of the rows lack a size; the others show once, few, many or a class for expanded clones.

J gene: TRBJ1-5; V gene: TRBV4-1; D gene: .; clone size: .; CDR3 DNA: TGCGCCAGCAGCCATCCCTTGACAGGCCTCACCAATCAGCCCCAGCATTTT; CDR3 protein: CASSHPLTGLTNQPQHF
J gene: TRBJ2-3; V gene: TRBV5-1; D gene: TRBD2; clone size: .; CDR3 DNA: TGCGCCAGCAGCTTGGAGGTGGCGGGGGGCACAGATACGCAGTATTTT; CDR3 protein: CASSLEVAGGTDTQYF
J gene: TRBJ1-2; V gene: TRBV19; D gene: TRBD1; clone size: .; CDR3 DNA: TGTGCCAGTACCACCTCGGACAGGGGCTATGGCTACACCTTC; CDR3 protein: CASTTSDRGYGYTF
J gene: TRBJ1-5; V gene: TRBV7-8; D gene: .; clone size: .; CDR3 DNA: TGTGCCAGCAGCCGAGACAGATTATATAGCAATCAGCCCCAGCATTTT; CDR3 protein: CASSRDRLYSNQPQHF
J gene: TRBJ2-1; V gene: TRBV7-6; D gene: .; clone size: once; CDR3 DNA: TGTGCCAGCAGCTTAGCGGGTAGCCTAGGCTACAATGAGCAGTTCTTC; CDR3 protein: CASSLAGSLGYNEQFF
J gene: TRBJ1-1; V gene: TRBV19; D gene: .; clone size: .; CDR3 DNA: TGTGCCAGTAGTATACCGGGGGGGAGGTACACTGAAGCTTTCTTT; CDR3 protein: CASSIPGGRYTEAFF
J gene: TRBJ1-5; V gene: TRBV10-3; D gene: .; clone size: .; CDR3 DNA: TGTGCCATCAGGGGGCATAGCAATCAGCCCCAGCATTTT; CDR3 protein: CAIRGHSNQPQHF
J gene: TRBJ1-1; V gene: TRBV13; D gene: .; clone size: .; CDR3 DNA: TGTGCCAGCAGCTTAGGACAGGGTAACACTGAAGCTTTCTTT; CDR3 protein: CASSLGQGNTEAFF
J gene: TRBJ2-1; V gene: TRBV18; D gene: .; clone size: .; CDR3 DNA: TGTGCCAGCTCTCGCGCGACTTACAATGAGCAGTTCTTC; CDR3 protein: CASSRATYNEQFF
J gene: TRBJ1-2; V gene: TRBV15; D gene: .; clone size: .; CDR3 DNA: TGTGCCACCTCTGTGGGCAGGAACTATGGCTACACCTTC; CDR3 protein: CATSVGRNYGYTF
J gene: TRBJ2-5; V gene: TRBV7-9; D gene: .; clone size: .; CDR3 DNA: TGTGCCAGCAGCTTAGAAGCAGGGGCAGAGACCCAGTACTTC; CDR3 protein: CASSLEAGAETQYF
J gene: TRBJ2-2; V gene: TRBV10-3; D gene: TRBD2; clone size: .; CDR3 DNA: TGTGCCGTAAAGCGGGAGGGGGACACCGGGGAGCTGTTTTTT; CDR3 protein: CAVKREGDTGELFF
J gene: TRBJ2-1; V gene: TRBV3-1/TRBV3-2; D gene: TRBD1; clone size: .; CDR3 DNA: TGTGCCAGCAGCCACTCCCCGAGGGGGCCTTACAATGAGCAGTTCTTC; CDR3 protein: CASSHSPRGPYNEQFF
J gene: TRBJ2-7; V gene: TRBV21-1; D gene: .; clone size: .; CDR3 DNA: TGTGCCAGCAGCGGACGGACAGGGGGCCTGTTCCACGAGCAGTACTTC; CDR3 protein: CASSGRTGGLFHEQYF
J gene: TRBJ1-1; V gene: TRBV18; D gene: TRBD1; clone size: .; CDR3 DNA: TGTGCCAGCACGAACAGGGGTTCCACTGAAGCTTTCTTT; CDR3 protein: CASTNRGSTEAFF
J gene: TRBJ1-6; V gene: TRBV14; D gene: .; clone size: .; CDR3 DNA: TGTGCCAGCAGCCACGCAGGAAATAATTCACCCCTCCACTTT; CDR3 protein: CASSHAGNNSPLHF
J gene: TRBJ2-3; V gene: TRBV20-1; D gene: TRBD2; clone size: .; CDR3 DNA: TGCAGTGCTAGTTCCGCGGGAGAGATCACAGATACGCAGTATTTT; CDR3 protein: CSASSAGEITDTQYF
J gene: TRBJ1-4; V gene: TRBV7-9; D gene: .; clone size: .; CDR3 DNA: TGTGCCAGCAGCTTAGGCACAGATAATGAAAAACTGTTTTTT; CDR3 protein: CASSLGTDNEKLFF
J gene: TRBJ1-4; V gene: TRBV6-5; D gene: .; clone size: .; CDR3 DNA: TGTGCCAGCAGTCCTGGGGAGGGGGTAGGTGAAAAACTGTTTTTT; CDR3 protein: CASSPGEGVGEKLFF
J gene: TRBJ1-2; V gene: TRBV29-1; D gene: TRBD1; clone size: .; CDR3 DNA: TGCAGCGTTCGGACAGGGGGCAGGGGCTACACCTTC; CDR3 protein: CSVRTGGRGYTF
J gene: TRBJ2-5; V gene: TRBV19; D gene: TRBD2; clone size: .; CDR3 DNA: TGTGCCAGTAGTATGAATAGCGGGGGACAAGAGACCCAGTACTTC; CDR3 protein: CASSMNSGGQETQYF
J gene: TRBJ2-4; V gene: TRBV5-1; D gene: .; clone size: .; CDR3 DNA: TGCGCCAGCAGCTTGGAGGGGTCAGGGGACCCAGCCAAAAACATTCAGTACTTC; CDR3 protein: CASSLEGSGDPAKNIQYF
J gene: TRBJ2-2; V gene: TRBV5-1; D gene: TRBD1; clone size: .; CDR3 DNA: TGCGCCAGCTCCCGGTCCGGGACAGAAAACACCGGGGAGCTGTTTTTT; CDR3 protein: CASSRSGTENTGELFF
J gene: TRBJ2-7; V gene: TRBV7-9; D gene: .; clone size: .; CDR3 DNA: TGTGCCAGCAGCCCCCAGACAGATTCCTACGAGCAGTACTTC; CDR3 protein: CASSPQTDSYEQYF
J gene: TRBJ2-7; V gene: TRBV6-6; D gene: .; clone size: .; CDR3 DNA: TGTGCCAGCAGCGCCGGCCAGGGTTCCTACGAGCAGTACTTC; CDR3 protein: CASSAGQGSYEQYF
J gene: TRBJ2-5; V gene: TRBV5-6; D gene: .; clone size: .; CDR3 DNA: TGTGCCAGCAGCTTGGGGACAGAGCCGGAGACCCAGTACTTC; CDR3 protein: CASSLGTEPETQYF
J gene: TRBJ1-6; V gene: TRBV18; D gene: .; clone size: .; CDR3 DNA: TGTGCCAGCTCAATCCGACCGAGCCGGGGGGATTCACCCCTCCACTTT; CDR3 protein: CASSIRPSRGDSPLHF
J gene: TRBJ1-1; V gene: TRBV5-1; D gene: .; clone size: .; CDR3 DNA: TGCGCCAGCAGCCCAGCGGGGATGAACACTGAAGCTTTCTTT; CDR3 protein: CASSPAGMNTEAFF
J gene: TRBJ2-3; V gene: TRBV24-1; D gene: TRBD2; clone size: .; CDR3 DNA: TGTGCCACCAGTGAAGCCGGACTAGCGGGAGGCGGGGATACGCAGTATTTT; CDR3 protein: CATSEAGLAGGGDTQYF
J gene: TRBJ2-7; V gene: TRBV30; D gene: TRBD2; clone size: .; CDR3 DNA: TGTGCCTGGAGACGCCCCGGACTAGCGGGAGATTTACGCGGTCGCGAGCAGTACTTC; CDR3 protein: CAWRRPGLAGDLRGREQYF
J gene: TRBJ1-2; V gene: TRBV6-1; D gene: .; clone size: .; CDR3 DNA: TGTGCCAGCAGTGACAGGGTGGATGGCTACACCTTC; CDR3 protein: CASSDRVDGYTF
J gene: TRBJ2-5; V gene: TRBV11-3; D gene: TRBD2; clone size: .; CDR3 DNA: TGTGCCAGCAGCTCCAGAACTAGCGGCCAAGAGACCCAGTACTTC; CDR3 protein: CASSSRTSGQETQYF
J gene: TRBJ1-6; V gene: TRBV6-5; D gene: TRBD1; clone size: once; CDR3 DNA: TGTGCCAGCAGTAAACTAAGGACAGGGGACTCACCCCTCCACTTT; CDR3 protein: CASSKLRTGDSPLHF
J gene: TRBJ2-3; V gene: TRBV3-1/TRBV3-2; D gene: TRBD1; clone size: .; CDR3 DNA: TGTGCCAGCAGCCAGGACTGGGACAGGGGGCGCGCTACGCAGTATTTT; CDR3 protein: CASSQDWDRGRATQYF
J gene: TRBJ1-2; V gene: TRBV18; D gene: TRBD1; clone size: once; CDR3 DNA: TGTGCCAGCTCAACTGGTCCCGGGACAGGGGGCGGTGGCTACACCTTC; CDR3 protein: CASSTGPGTGGGGYTF
J gene: TRBJ1-2; V gene: TRBV30; D gene: TRBD1; clone size: once; CDR3 DNA: TGTGCCTTAACCGGGACAGGGAAGAACTATGGCTACACCTTC; CDR3 protein: CALTGTGKNYGYTF
J gene: TRBJ1-1; V gene: TRBV6-5; D gene: TRBD1; clone size: .; CDR3 DNA: TGTGCCAGCAGTTCCGACCCTGACAGGGCGGATGCTTTCTTT; CDR3 protein: CASSSDPDRADAFF
J gene: TRBJ2-7; V gene: TRBV12-3/TRBV12-4; D gene: TRBD1; clone size: .; CDR3 DNA: TGTGCCAGCAGCCTGGACAGGAGCGAGCAGTACTTC; CDR3 protein: CASSLDRSEQYF
J gene: TRBJ2-2; V gene: TRBV24-1; D gene: .; clone size: many; CDR3 DNA: TGTGCCACCAGTGCCTCAGGGATCGGGGAGCTGTTTTTT; CDR3 protein: CATSASGIGELFF
J gene: TRBJ1-5; V gene: TRBV15; D gene: .; clone size: .; CDR3 DNA: TGTGCCACCAAGACAGCAGGGTACAATCAGCCCCAGCATTTT; CDR3 protein: CATKTAGYNQPQHF
J gene: TRBJ1-2; V gene: TRBV19; D gene: .; clone size: once; CDR3 DNA: TGTGCCAGTAGTCTCGGCTGGGGCAGATCTAACTATGGCTACACCTTC; CDR3 protein: CASSLGWGRSNYGYTF
J gene: TRBJ1-1; V gene: TRBV5-1; D gene: .; clone size: .; CDR3 DNA: TGCGCCAGCAGCTTGGGAGGGATGAACACTGAAGCTTTCTTT; CDR3 protein: CASSLGGMNTEAFF
J gene: TRBJ2-7; V gene: TRBV6-5; D gene: .; clone size: .; CDR3 DNA: TGTGCCAGCAGTTATTCGGGGACTGGGACCTACGAGCAGTACTTC; CDR3 protein: CASSYSGTGTYEQYF
J gene: TRBJ2-1; V gene: TRBV4-2; D gene: TRBD2; clone size: .; CDR3 DNA: TGTGCCAGCAGCCGACGACCCCGGACTAGCGGGGTGGAAGGGGTCTCCTACAATGAGCAGTTCTTC; CDR3 protein: CASSRRPRTSGVEGVSYNEQFF
J gene: TRBJ2-7; V gene: TRBV6-4; D gene: .; clone size: .; CDR3 DNA: TGTGCCAGCAGGCCCCGGGACGCCGGACAGTCCTACGAGCAGTACTTC; CDR3 protein: CASRPRDAGQSYEQYF
J gene: TRBJ1-1; V gene: TRBV5-6; D gene: TRBD1; clone size: .; CDR3 DNA: TGTGCCAGCAGCTTGGCCGGACAGGTTACTGAAGCTTTCTTT; CDR3 protein: CASSLAGQVTEAFF
J gene: TRBJ1-2; V gene: TRBV5-1; D gene: TRBD1; clone size: .; CDR3 DNA: TGCGCCAGCAGCTTGGAAGGGACAGGGGATTATGGCTACACCTTC; CDR3 protein: CASSLEGTGDYGYTF
J gene: TRBJ2-3; V gene: TRBV5-1; D gene: TRBD2; clone size: .; CDR3 DNA: TGCGCCAGCAGCTACCTACCTCTAGCGGGGGGTGAAGATACGCAGTATTTT; CDR3 protein: CASSYLPLAGGEDTQYF